Shown below are 9 T cell receptor beta chains from a single sample sequenced in a study of PD-1 blockade in classical Hodgkin lymphoma. Method: immunoSEQ multiplex PCR; TCRdb's copy keeps in-frame clones and lacks some. The repertoire holds around 50,000 clones, with nearly 90% as singletons. As to time point: cycle 4 day 1 (C4D1), after 6 weeks of nivolumab. Autologous stem cell transplantation was followed by relapse in every patient, and brentuximab vedotin exposure varied. Sample: peripheral blood mononuclear cells (PBMCs), taken before the fourth cycle of nivolumab. The receptors were gathered from a human donor with classical Hodgkin lymphoma.

V is TRBV10-3 and J is TRBJ1-4; a weak D match, TRBD1 (6 bases). Trimming shortened V by 4 bases and J by 4 bases, and 13 bases separated the two germline ends. The germline V gene encodes CDR1 ENHRY and CDR2 SYGVKD. The CDR3 is 15 residues long. The CDR3 nucleotides read TGTGCCATCAGTGGGACCCGAGGGGGTAATGAAAAACTGTTTTTT. Translated, it gives CAISGTRGGNEKLFF.

V gene TRBV29-1 combines with J gene TRBJ1-1; tentatively, D is TRBD1 (5 bases). CDR1 is SQVTM and CDR2 is ANQGSEA in the germline V gene. Trimming pared 2 bases from V and 4 bases from J, leaving 11 bases between. CDR3 length equals 13 residues. DNA of the CDR3: TGCAGCGTTGAAAGGGGCGTCGCCACTGAAGCTTTCTTT. This encodes CSVERGVATEAFF.

This chain joins TRBV7-9 and TRBJ2-7; possibly TRBD1 or TRBD2 for D (5 bases each). From germline, CDR1 is SEHNR and CDR2 FQNEAQ (reference sequence). Trimming removed 1 base at V and 5 bases at J, with 12 bases between. This CDR3 region has 14 residues. CDR3 sequence reads: CASSLGVGAHEQYF. The DNA of the CDR3 is TGTGCCAGCAGCTTAGGAGTCGGGGCCCACGAGCAGTACTTC.

Remarks on this clone: A junction boundary mismatches the germline segment, possibly from a read error. V gene TRBV5-5 combines with J gene TRBJ2-1; 10 bases are shared with TRBD1. The CDR3 extends over 13 amino acids. Germline lookup yields CDR1 SGHKS and CDR2 YYEKEE (reference sequence). CDR3 sequence: CASSLPDRDRGIF. CDR3 DNA: TGTGCCAGCAGCCTGCCCGACCGGGACAGGGGAATCTTC. The full variable domain, in which reference TRBV5-5 and TRBJ2-1 provide the parts outside the CDR3, is DAGVTQSPTHLIKTRGQQVTLRCSPISGHKSVSWYQQVLGQGPQFIFQYYEKEERGRGNFPDRFSARQFPNYSSELNVNALLLGDSALYLCASSLPDRDRGIFGPGTRLTVL.

The chain joins TRBV4-2 to TRBJ1-1; TRBD1 aligns across 7 bases. The CDR3 runs 16 residues. Germline loops: CDR1 LGHNA, CDR2 YNFKEQ. Unmatched junction bases numbered 12, after V lost 5 bases and J lost 3 bases. CDR3 sequence reads: CASSFRDSKAYTEAFF. The CDR3 DNA sequence: TGTGCCAGCAGCTTCCGGGACAGCAAGGCGTACACTGAAGCTTTCTTT.

V usage is TRBV5-1 and J usage is TRBJ2-4; D unresolved. Germline-derived CDR1 and CDR2 are SGHRS and YFSETQ. CDR3 length equals 12 residues. The V gene lost 6 bases and the J gene lost 7 bases, with 11 bases spanning the gap. In nucleotides, the CDR3 is TGCGCCAGCAAGGAGAATCAGAACATTCAGTACTTC. The encoded protein is CASKENQNIQYF.

The rearrangement uses TRBV6-5 and TRBJ1-2, with D perhaps TRBD1 (5 bases). Trimming took 5 bases from V and 5 from J, leaving 9 bases between them. In germline, CDR1 is MNHEY, CDR2 SVGAGI. This CDR3 is built from 12 residues. The CDR3 bases are TGTGCCAGCAGTCCAGACAGATATGGCTACACCTTC. It encodes CASSPDRYGYTF.

This chain uses TRBV4-1 with TRBJ1-1; a possible D gene is TRBD1 (6 bases). This CDR3 spans 14 amino acids. Germline V gene lookup returns CDR1 MGHRA and CDR2 YSYEKL. Trimming took off 8 bases at V and 3 bases at J, with 16 bases between the two ends. The DNA of the CDR3 is TGCGCCAGCCGTAACAGGGTGGTAGACACTGAAGCTTTCTTT. Translated: CASRNRVVDTEAFF.

V gene TRBV6-4 combines with J gene TRBJ2-1; 9 bases map to TRBD2. CDR1 is MRHNA, CDR2 SNTAGT, per germline. Trimming at V came to 2 bases and at J to 0 bases, leaving 5 bases not matched to a gene. This CDR3 is built from 17 residues. The CDR3 sequence is CASSDEKAGGSYNEQFF. In nucleotides, the CDR3 is TGTGCCAGCAGTGACGAAAAAGCGGGAGGCTCCTACAATGAGCAGTTCTTC.